Below are 10 T cell receptor beta chains sequenced from a single sample in a study of blood T cell repertoires in COVID-19. This table comes from immunoSEQ multiplex PCR, and its TCRdb copy is limited to in-frame clones, with some not included. The sample has around 100,000 clones, around 90% seen once. What was sequenced was peripheral blood. Source of these receptors: a human donor with active COVID-19. The donor label of this sample is uncertain.

This chain connects TRBV2 to TRBJ1-1; D gene ambiguous. The ends were cut back, 6 bases at V and 3 bases at J, with 20 bases in the middle. The CDR3 spans 16 residues. Germline CDR1 is SNHLY and CDR2 is FYNNEI. In DNA form, the CDR3 reads TGTGCCAGCAGATTAGGGCTCCCCCTGAGGGACACTGAAGCTTTCTTT. Amino acids: CASRLGLPLRDTEAFF.

This clone was recorded once. V gene TRBV5-1 combines with J gene TRBJ1-2; 9 nucleotides line up with TRBD1. Trimming cost V 0 bases and J 8 bases; bases outside gene matches: 8. The CDR3 is 15 residues long. In germline, CDR1 is SGHRS, CDR2 YFSETQ. CDR3 sequence (DNA): TGCGCCAGCAGCTTGGACGGACAGGGGACGCGGGGCTACACCTTC. This translates into CASSLDGQGTRGYTF.

V and J are TRBV7-2 and TRBJ1-6; tentatively, D is TRBD1 (6 bases). The CDR3 loop spans 15 amino acids. V was shortened by 4 bases and J by 6 bases, with 13 bases between the two germline ends. Per the germline V gene, CDR1 is SGHTA and CDR2 is FQGNSA. The CDR3 nucleotides read TGTGCCAGCAGCTCCTTTGGACAGCCTAATTCACCCCTCCACTTT. It specifies CASSSFGQPNSPLHF.

The chain combines TRBV30 with TRBJ2-2; D gene unclear. The length of the CDR3 is 10 residues. Germline lookup yields CDR1 GTSNPN and CDR2 SVGIG (reference sequence). Trimming removed 7 bases from V and 5 bases from J, with 5 bases in between. The CDR3 DNA sequence: TGTGCCTTTAAAACCGGGGAGCTGTTTTTT. Protein: CAFKTGELFF.

V gene TRBV2 combines with J gene TRBJ1-1; D may be TRBD1 (5 bases). The V gene lost 10 bases and the J gene lost 0 bases, with 18 bases spanning the gap. Germline CDR1 reads SNHLY; CDR2 reads FYNNEI. The CDR3 spans 15 residues. The CDR3 coding sequence is TGTGCCATCCTGGGACGGGAGACTATGAACACTGAAGCTTTCTTT. It yields the protein CAILGRETMNTEAFF.

The chain combines TRBV7-9 with TRBJ1-5; 9 positions match TRBD1. J gave up 7 bases and V 1 base, and 5 bases lay outside the gene matches. Germline assignment: CDR1 SEHNR and CDR2 FQNEAQ (reference sequence). CDR3 length: 15 residues. CDR3 nucleotides: TGTGCCAGCAGCTTAGGGGGACAGGGCAGGCAGCCCCAGCATTTT. This sequence encodes CASSLGGQGRQPQHF.

The CDR3 DNA is TGTGCCAGCAGCTTAGCCCCGGACATTCGCTCTGGAAACACCATATATTTT. As protein: CASSLAPDIRSGNTIYF. The chain has TRBV7-2 and TRBJ1-3; weak D call: TRBD1 (5 bases). Deletions cut 0 bases from V and 0 bases from J, with 12 bases between. Germline values: CDR1 SGHTA, CDR2 FQGNSA. The CDR3 runs 17 residues.

This rearrangement joins TRBV25-1 to TRBJ1-2; unclear D gene. Germline CDR1 and CDR2: MGHDK and SYGVNS. The CDR3 is 13 amino acids. The V and J ends lost 2 bases and 7 bases respectively, with 11 bases between them. The CDR3 reads CASSEGFGVGYTF. The CDR3 DNA sequence: TGTGCCAGCAGTGAAGGCTTCGGGGTTGGCTACACCTTC.

The chain is built from TRBV4-1 and TRBJ2-1, with TRBD1 as a possible D gene (6 bases). The germline CDR1 and CDR2 sequences are MGHRA and YSYEKL. This CDR3 has 12 residues. The ends were cut back, 1 base at V and 12 bases at J, with 10 bases in the middle. The CDR3 DNA is TGCGCCAGCAGCCAAGGGACCAGGGGGCAGTTCTTC. This encodes CASSQGTRGQFF.

The J gene is TRBJ2-3, the V gene TRBV7-9; TRBD2 agrees at 9 bases. The CDR3 is 15 amino acids. J was trimmed by 6 bases and V by 5 bases; bases with no gene match: 9. Germline CDR1 is SEHNR and CDR2 is FQNEAQ (reference sequence). The CDR3 region has the DNA TGTGCCAGCAGCCCCCGCGGGGGGGCGGATGATACGCAGTATTTT. Translating gives CASSPRGGADDTQYF.